This TCR beta chain appears in the sequencing data of a study of T-cell memory formation after mild COVID-19 (dated by TCRdb to the early 2020s). Turning to the overall study: TCR sequence clusters from the two donors were found to be largely donor specific. Two young, previously healthy adult volunteers made up the cohort, one male and one female. T-cell clones expanding and contracting after mild COVID-19 in two donors were tracked by longitudinal TCRalpha and TCRbeta repertoire sequencing.

The sample was run on an Illumina NovaSeq 6000. cDNA libraries for TCRalpha and TCRbeta were prepared by 5'RACE using constant-segment primers, with sample barcodes and unique molecular identifiers added. RNA was extracted from every sample with Trizol reagent. Amplification of the libraries took two PCR steps, and the second step added a second sample barcode plus Illumina TruSeq adapters. The libraries were sequenced on an Illumina NovaSeq using 2 x 150 bp paired-end reads. The study's processing was this. With migec v1.2.7, reads were demultiplexed and then collapsed into UMI-guided consensus sequences. Using mixcr v2.1.11, the UMI consensuses were aligned to TRA and TRB V and J templates and assembled into clonotypes. Clonotypes were classified as expanded or contracted when called significant by both edgeR and NoisET, with noise models trained on biological replicates. For edgeR calls, the cutoffs were a false discovery rate-adjusted p below 0.01 and a log2 fold-change threshold of 1. PCA with hierarchical clustering of max-normalized trajectories of the 1000 most abundant clonotypes was used as exploratory dynamics analysis. The CD4 or CD8 phenotype of responding clones was assigned using the separately sequenced CD4+ and CD8+ repertoires. TCRdb reran the public reads through fastp at Q25 and MiXCR, keeping productive beta chains. For every CDR3 protein sequence, its rows merge into one entry that carries the most common genes and DNA. The V and J calls here are based on TCRdb, not the publication. The sample has roughly 45,000 distinct CDR3 sequences on record, 27% of them singletons. Around two fifths of the sample belongs to the ten largest clones.

Here is what the overall study found, with its caveats: SARS-CoV-2 specificity was not confirmed for the second-wave clones peaking on day 37. Contracting CD4+ clones were located mainly in the CM and EM memory subsets, whereas CD8+ clones were found to be enriched in EMRA. Some responding clones were detected in pre-infection memory, suggesting pre-existing cross-reactive memory T cells joined the SARS-CoV-2 response. The study included only a couple of mild cases, and larger cohorts that include severe cases with pre-infection samples were judged to be necessary. Balanced CD4/CD8 phenotypes were observed for clones contracting from day 15 to 85, whereas a bias towards CD4+ was observed for a second wave of clones expanding from day 15 to 37.

As concerns this clonotype: Its antigen specificity is not known. The input lacks base qualities; no much larger clone sits a single base away.

Its CDR3 holds 17 amino acids, cysteine through phenylalanine. The read is trimmed to its CDR3 DNA, 51 bases read in frame from base 1. Trimming leaves V shorter by 5 bases and J shorter by 3 bases, with the junction holding 14 bases beyond the gene matches. Looking up the germline V gene yields CDR1 MNHEY and CDR2 SVGEGT. Ficoll-Paque density gradient centrifugation was used to isolate PBMCs. The TCR comes from a man aged 18-30 years who had mild COVID-19 (a few samples of this study predate the infection). The sample titles of this study are shuffled in the database, so cell type and time point are left out; the donor was told from shared clones. Sequencing used PBMCs or a T cell subset sorted from them (not recorded which). The rearrangement combines TRBV6-2 or TRBV6-3 with TRBJ2-5; TRBD1 lines up with 8 middle nucleotides. The CDR3 reads CASSDGGTGIKKETQYF. The DNA is as follows: TGTGCCAGCAGTGACGGTGGGACAGGTATAAAAAAAGAGACCCAGTACTTC.